This entry lists 32 T cell receptor beta chains sequenced from one sample in a study of T cells after yellow fever vaccination. TCRdb itself ran the 5' RACE reads through MiXCR, one entry per CDR3 protein. In the table there are 350,000 to 450,000 distinct CDR3 sequences, over 5% of which are singletons. Sample: PBMCs, taken 5 days after the yellow fever booster vaccination. These receptors all stem from a man under 40 who received the YFV17D yellow fever vaccine.

This clonotype was seen a handful of times. V usage is TRBV28 and J usage is TRBJ2-3, with D perhaps TRBD2 (6 bases). The CDR3 runs to 12 residues. Trimming pared 4 bases from V and 7 bases from J, leaving 9 bases between. CDR1 and CDR2 (germline): MDHEN, SYDVKM. CDR3 in amino acids: CASSWGVYTQYF. The DNA of the CDR3 is TGTGCCAGCAGTTGGGGGGTTTATACGCAGTATTTT.

The gene calls are TRBV20-1 and TRBJ2-7; D is unclear. The length of the CDR3 is 15 residues. The germline CDR1 and CDR2 sequences are DFQATT and SNEGSKA (reference sequence). Trimming removed 0 bases from V and 2 bases from J, with 14 bases in between. For the CDR3, the DNA is TGCAGTGCTAGAGATCTGGTCCGAGGAGCCTACGAGCAGTACTTC. This codes for CSARDLVRGAYEQYF.

In this sample, this clonotype turned up a few times. The chain joins TRBV9 to TRBJ1-2; tentative D call: TRBD1 (5 bases). The V end lost 2 bases, the J end lost 5 bases, and 13 bases lay between the germline ends. Germline values: CDR1 SGDLS, CDR2 YYNGEE. The CDR3 covers 14 residues. For the CDR3, the DNA is TGTGCCAGCAGCGTCGAGGGGAGCGGATATGGCTACACCTTC. This sequence encodes CASSVEGSGYGYTF.

As DNA, the CDR3 is TGCAGCGTTGATACAGGGGTAAACATTCAGTACTTC. Its protein is CSVDTGVNIQYF. The chain combines TRBV29-1 with TRBJ2-4; 7 bases are a match to TRBD1. Germline V lookup: CDR1 SQVTM, CDR2 ANQGSEA. V was clipped by 3 bases and J by 6 bases; unmatched bases: 2. The CDR3 spans 12 residues. Full variable domain (outside the CDR3, taken from reference TRBV29-1 and TRBJ2-4): SAVISQKPSRDICQRGTSLTIQCQVDSQVTMMFWYRQQPGQSLTLIATANQGSEATYESGFVIDKFPISRPNLTFSTLTVSNMSPEDSSIYLCSVDTGVNIQYFGAGTRLSVL.

The chain uses TRBV28 and TRBJ2-5, with 8 bases lining up with TRBD2. Germline values: CDR1 MDHEN, CDR2 SYDVKM. CDR3 length equals 15 residues. J was trimmed by 5 bases and V by 9 bases; bases with no gene match: 14. This CDR3 is CASGTSGPARETQYF. CDR3 nucleotides: TGTGCCAGTGGGACTAGTGGACCGGCTAGGGAGACCCAGTACTTC.

This clonotype was seen repeatedly, ten times or more. The CDR3 loop reads CATREGVGSEQFF. CDR3 sequence (DNA): TGTGCCACCAGAGAAGGAGTCGGATCTGAGCAGTTCTTC. The rearrangement joins TRBV15 to TRBJ2-1; D is unresolved. Trimming cost V 6 bases and J 9 bases, with 15 bases left between them. This CDR3 spans 13 amino acids. The V gene's germline CDR1 is LNHNV and CDR2 YYDKDF (reference sequence).

This clonotype came up a few times. The chain couples TRBV29-1 to TRBJ2-5; tentative D call: TRBD2 (5 bases). V was cut by 3 bases and J by 8 bases, with 7 bases left in between. The length of the CDR3 is 10 residues. Germline V gives CDR1 SQVTM, CDR2 ANQGSEA. The CDR3 DNA reads as TGCAGCGTTGATGAGGGTACCCAGTACTTC. It specifies CSVDEGTQYF.

This clonotype was observed a few times. The V gene is TRBV12-3 or TRBV12-4, the J gene TRBJ2-1, with 10 bases lining up with TRBD1. The CDR3 runs to 15 residues. The ends lost 7 bases at V and 8 bases at J; junction bases unmatched: 11. This CDR3 is CASIRPGQGIDEQFF. CDR3 DNA sequence: TGTGCCAGCATCCGCCCGGGACAGGGGATCGATGAGCAGTTCTTC.

This clonotype has at least ten counts. V is TRBV24-1 and J is TRBJ2-3; TRBD2 aligns across 7 bases. This CDR3 has 17 amino acids. The germline CDR1 and CDR2 sequences are KGHDR and SFDVKD. The junction had 9 bases not matched to a gene; V was cut back by 4 bases and J by 0 bases. CDR3 residues: CATSDKQLALSTDTQYF. In DNA form, the CDR3 reads TGTGCCACCAGTGACAAACAACTAGCGCTGAGCACAGATACGCAGTATTTT.

The V and J genes are TRBV6-2 or TRBV6-3 and TRBJ2-7, with TRBD1 matching over 8 bases. The germline V gene encodes CDR1 MNHEY and CDR2 SVGEGT. The CDR3 runs to 15 residues. With 6 bases clipped from V and 5 bases from J, the junction kept 12 bases outside the gene matches. The CDR3, as DNA: TGTGCCAGCAGGCAACCAGTTGGACAGGGAGACGAGCAGTACTTC. Protein sequence: CASRQPVGQGDEQYF.

The gene calls are TRBV6-1 and TRBJ2-5; the D gene is possibly TRBD2 (5 bases). The CDR3 sequence is 14 residues long. Germline V CDR1 and CDR2: MNHNS, SASEGT. V was cut by 5 bases and J by 3 bases, with 13 bases left in between. In DNA form, the CDR3 reads TGTGCCAGCAGTACCGTGGGGAGCGAAGAGACCCAGTACTTC. Translating it yields CASSTVGSEETQYF.

The V gene is TRBV7-2, the J gene TRBJ2-3, with D perhaps matching TRBD1 (6 bases). The V end was cut by 1 base, the J end by 3 bases, with 11 bases between. The CDR3 has 15 amino acids. Germline loops: CDR1 SGHTA, CDR2 FQGNSA. The CDR3 loop is CASSLVPGETDTQYF. CDR3 nucleotides: TGTGCCAGCAGCTTAGTACCAGGGGAGACAGATACGCAGTATTTT. The full variable domain, with the rest looked up from reference TRBV7-2 and TRBJ2-3, is GAGVSQSPSNKVTEKGKDVELRCDPISGHTALYWYRQSLGQGLEFLIYFQGNSAPDKSGLPSDRFSAERTGGSVSTLTIQRTQQEDSAVYLCASSLVPGETDTQYFGPGTRLTVL.

This chain uses TRBV4-3 with TRBJ2-7, with D maybe TRBD1 (6 bases). Germline CDR1 and CDR2: LGHNA and YSLEER. This CDR3 contains 13 residues. Trimming took 4 bases from V and 6 from J, leaving 13 bases between them. The CDR3 DNA reads TGCGCCAGCAGCCGGGGGCTCCAGGGCGAGCAGTACTTC. Translated, it gives CASSRGLQGEQYF.

This clonotype has at least ten counts. This rearrangement joins TRBV30 to TRBJ2-7; 9 nucleotides line up with TRBD2. CDR3 size: 13 residues. Germline V gene lookup returns CDR1 GTSNPN and CDR2 SVGIG (reference sequence). Germline trimming cut 4 bases from V and 4 bases from J; bases unmatched to any gene: 5. CDR3 DNA: TGTGCCTGGACAGGTAGCGGGAGTTACGAGCAGTACTTC. It translates to CAWTGSGSYEQYF.

This clonotype was counted only a few times. This sequence joins TRBV4-1 and TRBJ2-2; no firm D call. V shed 1 base and J shed 0 bases, with 6 bases lying between them. From germline, CDR1 is MGHRA and CDR2 YSYEKL. The CDR3 runs 15 residues. CDR3: CASSQGSANTGELFF. DNA for the CDR3: TGCGCCAGCAGCCAAGGTTCCGCGAACACCGGGGAGCTGTTTTTT.

CDR3 sequence: CAWSSLGQGNGELFF. The CDR3 DNA is TGTGCCTGGAGTTCCCTCGGACAGGGGAACGGGGAGCTGTTTTTT. The chain carries TRBV30 and TRBJ2-2, with 9 bases matching TRBD1. Germline-derived CDR1 and CDR2 are GTSNPN and SVGIG (reference sequence). This CDR3 has 15 amino acids. V lost 2 bases, J lost 7 bases, and 8 bases stayed unmatched.

The V gene is TRBV5-6, the J gene TRBJ1-2, with D uncertain. The germline V gene has CDR1 SGHDT and CDR2 YYEEEE. V gave up 0 bases and J gave up 6 bases, with 9 bases separating them. The CDR3 runs 13 residues. The CDR3 DNA follows: TGTGCCAGCAGCTTGGGGCCTAGCAATGGCTACACCTTC. Its translation: CASSLGPSNGYTF.

This clonotype was seen many times. The chain joins TRBV5-1 to TRBJ2-1; TRBD1 aligns across 8 bases. Germline CDR1 reads SGHRS; CDR2 reads YFSETQ. Trimming at V came to 0 bases and at J to 4 bases, leaving 3 bases not matched to a gene. The CDR3 contains 15 residues. This chain's CDR3 is CASSLVQGAYNEQFF. The CDR3, as DNA: TGCGCCAGCAGCTTGGTTCAGGGGGCGTACAATGAGCAGTTCTTC. The whole variable domain, remainder taken from reference TRBV5-1 and TRBJ2-1, is KAGVTQTPRYLIKTRGQQVTLSCSPISGHRSVSWYQQTPGQGLQFLFEYFSETQRNKGNFPGRFSGRQFSNSRSEMNVSTLELGDSALYLCASSLVQGAYNEQFFGPGTRLTVL.

This clonotype was counted many times. The chain recombines TRBV11-2 with TRBJ2-1; 8 nucleotides align to TRBD2. With 1 base clipped from V and 7 bases from J, the junction kept 6 bases outside the gene matches. Germline V gives CDR1 SGHAT, CDR2 FQNNGV. The CDR3 is 15 residues long. The CDR3 loop reads CASSLGSGSRNEQFF. The CDR3 coding sequence is TGTGCCAGCAGCTTAGGAAGCGGGAGTCGAAATGAGCAGTTCTTC.

This clonotype was seen a few times. V and J are TRBV20-1 and TRBJ2-1, with D possibly TRBD1 on 6 matching bases. Germline loops: CDR1 DFQATT, CDR2 SNEGSKA (reference sequence). The CDR3 extends over 14 amino acids. V lost 3 bases and J lost 7, with 16 bases in between. Here the CDR3 reads CSASSPQRGNEQFF. The CDR3 nucleotides read TGCAGTGCTAGTTCCCCCCAGAGGGGGAATGAGCAGTTCTTC.

This sequence joins TRBV3-1 and TRBJ2-7; tentative D call: TRBD2 (5 bases). Trimming stripped 5 bases from V and 8 bases from J, with 13 bases between. Germline V gene sequence: CDR1 LGHDT, CDR2 YNNKEL (reference sequence). This CDR3 has 12 residues. CDR3 bases: TGTGCCAGCAGCTTACTAGAGCAGCAGCAGTACTTC. Translating it yields CASSLLEQQQYF.

This rearrangement joins TRBV11-2 to TRBJ2-4; no reliable D call. The CDR3 has 14 residues. V lost 2 bases, J lost 1 base, and 6 bases lay in between. Germline CDR1 reads SGHAT; CDR2 reads FQNNGV. The CDR3 nucleotides read TGTGCCAGCAGCTTAAAAAGGGCCAAAAACATTCAGTACTTC. It encodes CASSLKRAKNIQYF.

This clonotype came up once. V gene TRBV5-6 combines with J gene TRBJ2-5; weak D call: TRBD2 (6 bases). Germline assignment: CDR1 SGHDT and CDR2 YYEEEE. Trimming removed 4 bases from V and 1 base from J, with 14 bases in between. CDR3 length: 15 residues. CDR3: CASSPGLICQETQYF. Written as DNA, the CDR3 is TGTGCCAGCAGCCCGGGACTCATCTGCCAAGAGACCCAGTACTTC.

This clonotype occurred many times. This chain links TRBV6-2 or TRBV6-3 with TRBJ1-1; D might be TRBD1 (5 bases). V lost 5 bases, J lost 10 bases, and 14 bases lay in between. Germline CDR1 is MNHEY and CDR2 is SVGEGT. The CDR3 runs to 12 residues. The CDR3 loop reads CASSNPGPGAFF. DNA for the CDR3: TGTGCCAGCAGTAACCCGGGACCGGGAGCTTTCTTT.

This chain joins TRBV20-1 and TRBJ2-1; TRBD2 agrees at 7 bases. The germline V gene has CDR1 DFQATT and CDR2 SNEGSKA (reference sequence). The CDR3 is made up of 17 amino acids. The V and J ends lost 0 bases and 9 bases, in that order; junction bases with no gene match: 17. CDR3 in amino acids: CSARDPPRGSPWGEQFF. The CDR3 bases are TGCAGTGCTAGAGATCCCCCACGCGGGAGCCCCTGGGGTGAGCAGTTCTTC.

This chain joins TRBV3-1 and TRBJ2-7; D ambiguous. The V and J ends lost 1 base and 6 bases respectively, with 10 bases between them. The germline CDR1 and CDR2 sequences are LGHDT and YNNKEL (reference sequence). The CDR3 contains 13 residues. CDR3 sequence reads: CASSQGIRSEQYF. The CDR3 nucleotides are TGTGCCAGCAGCCAAGGGATCAGGAGCGAGCAGTACTTC.

This clonotype was seen many times. The chain joins TRBV6-1 to TRBJ2-2, with D hard to call. Germline V CDR1 and CDR2: MNHNS, SASEGT. V lost 4 bases to trimming and J lost 0 bases, with 9 bases between them. The CDR3 consists of 15 residues. The CDR3 region is CASSVKGSNTGELFF. Written as DNA, the CDR3 is TGTGCCAGCAGTGTAAAAGGATCGAACACCGGGGAGCTGTTTTTT.

The chain links TRBV5-4 to TRBJ2-3; tentative D call: TRBD2 (6 bases). In germline, CDR1 is SGHNT, CDR2 YYREEE (reference sequence). This CDR3 is 15 amino acids long. The germline V and J ends were trimmed by 2 bases and 4 bases, with 14 bases remaining between them. The CDR3 here is CASSFSLGGADTQYF. The CDR3 DNA reads TGTGCCAGCAGCTTCAGTCTGGGCGGGGCAGATACGCAGTATTTT. The variable domain in full, with the rest retrieved from reference TRBV5-4 and TRBJ2-3, is ETGVTQSPTHLIKTRGQQVTLRCSSQSGHNTVSWYQQALGQGPQFIFQYYREEENGRGNFPPRFSGLQFPNYSSELNVNALELDDSALYLCASSFSLGGADTQYFGPGTRLTVL.

The sample holds many counts of this clonotype. The CDR3 is CASRQGGANTGELFF. The CDR3 DNA sequence: TGTGCCAGCAGACAAGGGGGCGCGAACACCGGGGAGCTGTTTTTT. V is TRBV6-1 and J is TRBJ2-2, with 7 bases matching TRBD1. Germline V gene lookup returns CDR1 MNHNS and CDR2 SASEGT. J was trimmed by 0 bases and V by 6 bases; bases with no gene match: 4. The CDR3 sequence is 15 residues long.

This chain connects TRBV18 to TRBJ2-2; TRBD2 might be the D (5 bases). The CDR3 consists of 16 residues. The ends were cut back, 3 bases at V and 5 bases at J, with 16 bases in the middle. Germline CDR1 KGHSH, CDR2 LQKENI. This CDR3 reads CASSPPSGRLTGELFF. The CDR3 DNA reads TGTGCCAGCTCACCTCCCAGCGGAAGACTTACCGGGGAGCTGTTTTTT.

This clonotype was counted many times. The rearrangement links TRBV9 to TRBJ2-3, with unresolved D. With 0 bases removed from V and 2 bases from J, the gap between germline ends came to 7 bases. The CDR3 totals 14 residues. From germline, CDR1 is SGDLS and CDR2 YYNGEE. CDR3 coding DNA: TGTGCCAGCAGCGTAGGGGCAGTCACAGATACGCAGTATTTT. It yields the protein CASSVGAVTDTQYF.

This clonotype came up many times. The rearrangement uses TRBV12-3 or TRBV12-4 and TRBJ2-1; 11 bases are shared with TRBD1. The junction had 7 bases not matched to a gene; V was cut back by 6 bases and J by 3 bases. CDR3 length equals 16 residues. This chain's CDR3 is CASRLSGTGGYNEQFF. DNA of the CDR3: TGTGCCAGCAGGTTATCCGGGACAGGGGGCTACAATGAGCAGTTCTTC.